A selection of T cell receptor beta chains follows, all from one sample in a study of cytomegalovirus exposure and HLA in healthy donors. Clones were sequenced by immunoSEQ multiplex PCR, and TCRdb holds only the in-frame ones, with some missing. The sample carries more than 100,000 clones, around 80% recorded once. Material for sequencing was PBMCs. These receptors were collected from a woman under 30 in good health and CMV-seronegative. The CDR3 runs from the conserved cysteine through the conserved F or W. Each record gives: clone size, V gene, D gene, J gene, CDR3 DNA, CDR3 protein. A D gene is named only where the DNA matches it firmly. The size of a clone is reported for some rows only, either as once, few or many, or as a class for expanded clones.

>-|TRBV6-1|-|TRBJ2-7
TGTGCCAGCAGTATCGTAAAAAAATACGAGCAGTACTTC
CASSIVKKYEQYF
>-|TRBV28|TRBD1|TRBJ1-3
TGTGCCAGCGGGGGACAGGTCGTCTCTGGAAACACCATATATTTT
CASGGQVVSGNTIYF
>-|TRBV6-1|TRBD2|TRBJ2-2
TGTGCCAGCACTATGACTAGCGGGAGTTCCGGGGAGCTGTTTTTT
CASTMTSGSSGELFF
>-|TRBV11-2|-|TRBJ1-2
TGTGCCAGCAGCTTAGCTTCCGGGTCTAACTATGGCTACACCTTC
CASSLASGSNYGYTF
>-|TRBV7-8|-|TRBJ2-7
TGTGCCAGCAGCTCGTACAGCTCCTACGAGCAGTACTTC
CASSSYSSYEQYF
>-|TRBV18|-|TRBJ1-1
TGTGCCAGCTCCCCGGCACACGTCGGGACACCTGGGAACACTGAAGCTTTCTTT
CASSPAHVGTPGNTEAFF
>-|TRBV2|TRBD1|TRBJ1-4
TGTGCCAGCAGTATCTCCGGGACAGGGGCTGGTGAAAAACTGTTTTTT
CASSISGTGAGEKLFF
>-|TRBV5-4|-|TRBJ2-7
TGTGCCAGCACTGACCGGACACTAACCTCCTACGAGCAGTACTTC
CASTDRTLTSYEQYF
>-|TRBV4-1|-|TRBJ2-7
TGCGCCAGCAGCCAAGTTTCGGGGGTCTACGAGCAGTACTTC
CASSQVSGVYEQYF
>-|TRBV25-1|TRBD1|TRBJ2-3
TGTGCCAGCCCGACCGGGACAGGAAGGATAGATACGCAGTATTTT
CASPTGTGRIDTQYF
>-|TRBV15|TRBD1|TRBJ1-2
TGTGCCACCAGCAGAGATAAGACAGGGGGTGGCTACACCTTC
CATSRDKTGGGYTF
>-|TRBV10-3|TRBD1|TRBJ2-1
TGTGCCATCAGTGGGGACAGCTCCTACAATGAGCAGTTCTTC
CAISGDSSYNEQFF
>-|TRBV13|-|TRBJ1-1
TGTGCCAGCAGCAGGGGATGGGACACTGAAGCTTTCTTT
CASSRGWDTEAFF
>few|TRBV30|TRBD1|TRBJ1-2
TGTGCCTGGAGAGGGGACAGAACTAACTATGGCTACACCTTC
CAWRGDRTNYGYTF
>-|TRBV7-2|TRBD2|TRBJ2-1
TGTGCCAGCAGCTTAGAGGGTCACAGCGGGAGGGTAAAACAGTTCTTC
CASSLEGHSGRVKQFF
>-|TRBV5-6|-|TRBJ2-3
TGTGCCAGCAGCGCACCGGGACTGTCAGATACGCAGTATTTT
CASSAPGLSDTQYF
>-|TRBV6-5|TRBD1|TRBJ1-5
TGTGCCAGCAGTTTACGGACAGGGAGCAATCAGCCCCAGCATTTT
CASSLRTGSNQPQHF
>few|TRBV5-4|-|TRBJ2-3
TGTGCCAGCAGCCCCATGACGGACACTAGCACAGATACGCAGTATTTT
CASSPMTDTSTDTQYF
>-|TRBV10-1|TRBD2|TRBJ2-1
TGCGCCAGCAGTGAGTCGAGGGAGGTGGGTAGCGGGAGGCCGAGCTCCTACAATGAGCAGTTCTTC
CASSESREVGSGRPSSYNEQFF
>-|TRBV18|TRBD1|TRBJ1-1
TGTGCCAGCTCAGTCCCGGGACAGGGGGCGGACACTGAAGCTTTCTTT
CASSVPGQGADTEAFF
>-|TRBV6-1|-|TRBJ1-1
TGTGCCAGCAGTGAGAGGGGAGGGAACACTGAAGCTTTCTTT
CASSERGGNTEAFF
>once|TRBV15|-|TRBJ1-2
TGTGCCACCAGCAGGTTCGAGGACAGCCATTCCTTC
CATSRFEDSHSF